Given below is one T cell receptor (beta chain) in context. The sample is drawn from a study of post-analysis software for immune sequencing data. There are 16 residues in the CDR3. The V segment lost 0 bases and the J segment 0 bases; nucleotides outside the gene matches: 5. The germline CDR1 and CDR2 sequences are DFQATT and SNEGSKA (reference sequence). Presence of unique molecular identifiers characterized the TCR beta cDNA libraries. TCRdb re-called the PCR reads with MiXCR, one entry per CDR3 protein. The profile shows about 160,000 distinct CDR3 sequences, under 40% of them singletons. The V gene is TRBV20-1, the J gene TRBJ2-1, with 7 bases aligning to TRBD2. The TCR was taken from a girl aged 5-17 years with multiple sclerosis. The sequencing used blood, collected after autologous hematopoietic stem cell transplantation. This CDR3 is CSARDFGGSSYNEQFF. In DNA, the CDR3 is TGCAGTGCTAGAGATTTCGGCGGGAGCTCCTACAATGAGCAGTTCTTC.